A selection of T cell receptor beta chains follows, all from one sample in a study of T cell responses to AZD1222 COVID-19 vaccine. The repertoire was sequenced with immunoSEQ multiplex PCR; TCRdb's copy has only in-frame clones and lacks some. The table lists roughly 100,000 clones, 84% of them singletons. This specimen consisted of peripheral blood, obtained on day 0 of AZD1222 vaccination. These TCRs come from an adult in good health. Each CDR3 is given with its conserved first and last residue. The D gene is left open where the match is weak. A clone size is listed for some rows: how often the clone was seen (once, few, many), or a class if it is expanded.

cdr3_aa,cdr3_nt,d_call,clone_size,v_call,j_call,cdr3_length
CASSPWDRPYEQYF,TGTGCCAGCAGTCCGTGGGACAGACCCTACGAGCAGTACTTC,TRBD1,.,TRBV5-5,TRBJ2-7,14
CASSPEQGSYGYTF,TGTGCCAGCAGCCCCGAACAGGGATCCTATGGCTACACCTTC,.,.,TRBV14,TRBJ1-2,14
CASSLPPRGENTEAFF,TGTGCCAGCAGCTTGCCCCCTAGGGGGGAGAACACTGAAGCTTTCTTT,.,.,TRBV5-4,TRBJ1-1,16
CASRRQGSYGYTF,TGTGCCAGTAGGCGACAGGGGAGCTATGGCTACACCTTC,TRBD1,.,TRBV19,TRBJ1-2,13
CASSGTEGGSPLHF,TGTGCCAGCTCGGGGACAGAAGGAGGGTCACCCCTCCACTTT,TRBD1,.,TRBV18,TRBJ1-6,14
CASSQGQSRGNQPQHF,TGTGCCAGCAGCCAAGGGCAGTCGCGGGGCAATCAGCCCCAGCATTTT,.,.,TRBV3-1/TRBV3-2,TRBJ1-5,16
CAISSLDRIDNSPLHF,TGTGCCATCAGTTCTCTGGACAGGATCGATAATTCACCCCTCCACTTT,TRBD1,.,TRBV10-3,TRBJ1-6,16
CASSTPLSGELFF,TGTGCCAGTAGTACCCCTCTATCCGGGGAGCTGTTTTTT,.,.,TRBV19,TRBJ2-2,13
CASSQDGSGYTF,TGCGCCAGCAGCCAAGACGGTTCTGGCTACACCTTC,.,once,TRBV4-1,TRBJ1-2,12
CASRYRGQSNSPLHF,TGTGCCAGCAGATACCGTGGACAGTCAAATTCACCCCTCCACTTT,.,.,TRBV28,TRBJ1-6,15
CASSKGQRNTEAFF,TGTGCCAGCAGCAAAGGACAGAGGAACACTGAAGCTTTCTTT,.,.,TRBV13,TRBJ1-1,14
CASSLSGGAPDTQYF,TGTGCCAGCAGCTTAAGCGGGGGGGCCCCAGATACGCAGTATTTT,TRBD2,.,TRBV4-2,TRBJ2-3,15
CASSLTAGTPYGYTF,TGCGCCAGCAGCTTGACAGCTGGGACGCCTTATGGCTACACCTTC,.,.,TRBV5-1,TRBJ1-2,15
CASSQDRPYGYTF,TGTGCCAGCAGCCAGGACAGGCCCTATGGCTACACCTTC,TRBD1,few,TRBV6-5,TRBJ1-2,13
CADYRSSSGNTIYF,TGTGCCGACTACAGGTCCAGCTCTGGAAACACCATATATTTT,.,.,TRBV24-1,TRBJ1-3,14
CASSQGTVGGNTIYF,TGCGCCAGCAGCCAGGGGACAGTAGGTGGAAACACCATATATTTT,TRBD1,.,TRBV4-3,TRBJ1-3,15
CASSLGLGGGGEQFF,TGTGCCAGCAGCTTAGGTCTGGGGGGGGGCGGTGAGCAGTTCTTC,.,.,TRBV7-2,TRBJ2-1,15
CASSQGRAQLRYGYTF,TGTGCCAGCAGCCAAGGCAGGGCCCAACTACGCTATGGCTACACCTTC,.,.,TRBV3-1/TRBV3-2,TRBJ1-2,16
CASSLVLGAETQYF,TGTGCCAGCAGCTTAGTGTTGGGGGCAGAGACCCAGTACTTC,.,.,TRBV11-3,TRBJ2-5,14
CASSEMGGLIETQYF,TGTGCCAGCAGTGAAATGGGGGGGCTCATAGAGACCCAGTACTTC,.,.,TRBV6-1,TRBJ2-5,15
CASASGLMNTEAFF,TGTGCCAGCGCGTCAGGATTGATGAACACTGAAGCTTTCTTT,.,.,TRBV28,TRBJ1-1,14
CASSPTYEQYF,TGTGCCAGCAGCCCCACCTACGAGCAGTACTTC,.,.,TRBV7-8,TRBJ2-7,11
CASSMDRRTGQPQHF,TGTGCCAGTAGTATGGACAGAAGAACAGGACAGCCCCAGCATTTT,.,.,TRBV19,TRBJ1-5,15
CASSQDLRVMNTEAFF,TGCGCCAGCAGCCAAGATCTGAGGGTCATGAACACTGAAGCTTTCTTT,.,.,TRBV4-3,TRBJ1-1,16
CASSSRLAGGPYEQYF,TGTGCCAGCAGCTCCAGACTAGCGGGAGGCCCCTACGAGCAGTACTTC,TRBD2,.,TRBV13,TRBJ2-7,16
CASSLAGGLADTYNEQFF,TGCGCCAGCAGCTTGGCGGGGGGACTAGCCGATACCTACAATGAGCAGTTCTTC,TRBD2,.,TRBV5-1,TRBJ2-1,18
CASSSQGGALNEQFF,TGTGCCAGCAGCTCTCAGGGGGGCGCCCTCAATGAGCAGTTCTTC,.,once,TRBV7-2,TRBJ2-1,15
CASRETGTSGIILGCEQYF,TGTGCCAGCAGGGAGACCGGGACTAGCGGGATAATTTTGGGTTGCGAGCAGTACTTC,TRBD2,.,TRBV6-4,TRBJ2-7,19
CASSELGGRGAFF,TGCGCCAGCAGTGAGTTGGGGGGACGGGGAGCTTTCTTT,.,once,TRBV10-2,TRBJ1-1,13
CASDSPTGRDTEAFF,TGTGCCAGTGACTCCCCAACCGGGCGGGACACTGAAGCTTTCTTT,.,.,TRBV19,TRBJ1-1,15
CASILGPSYNEQFF,TGTGCCAGCATTCTAGGCCCTTCCTACAATGAGCAGTTCTTC,.,.,TRBV6-6,TRBJ2-1,14
CARHYRTSGRHRTDTQYF,TGCGCCAGGCATTATAGGACTAGCGGGAGACATCGGACAGATACGCAGTATTTT,TRBD2,once,TRBV10-1,TRBJ2-3,18
CASTPRGGLAINEQFF,TGTGCCAGCACCCCCCGAGGCGGACTAGCGATAAATGAGCAGTTCTTC,TRBD2,.,TRBV6-2/TRBV6-3,TRBJ2-1,16
CASSQGGFAYNEQFF,TGTGCCAGCAGCCAAGGAGGGTTTGCCTACAATGAGCAGTTCTTC,.,.,TRBV3-1/TRBV3-2,TRBJ2-1,15
CASSELGVPYGYTF,TGCGCCAGCAGCGAACTAGGGGTTCCCTATGGCTACACCTTC,.,.,TRBV10-2,TRBJ1-2,14
CASSLGVVGTDTQYF,TGTGCCAGTAGCCTGGGAGTGGTGGGAACAGATACGCAGTATTTT,.,once,TRBV19,TRBJ2-3,15
CASGGQMNTEAFF,TGTGCCAGTGGGGGACAGATGAACACTGAAGCTTTCTTT,TRBD1,.,TRBV19,TRBJ1-1,13
CATSKNPRLAGGPGTYEQYF,TGTGCCACCAGCAAGAACCCCCGGCTAGCGGGAGGGCCGGGGACCTACGAGCAGTACTTC,TRBD2,.,TRBV15,TRBJ2-7,20
CASSLGEMGVSYGYTF,TGTGCCAGCAGCTTGGGGGAGATGGGGGTGAGCTATGGCTACACCTTC,.,.,TRBV7-2,TRBJ1-2,16
CASSYSTGADTQYF,TGTGCCAGCAGTTATTCCACAGGCGCAGATACGCAGTATTTT,.,.,TRBV6-5,TRBJ2-3,14
CASSHTGGAGYTF,TGTGCCAGCAGTCATACCGGAGGGGCTGGCTACACCTTC,.,.,TRBV6-5,TRBJ1-2,13
CASSPSDRGENTEAFF,TGTGCCAGCAGTCCCAGCGACAGGGGCGAGAACACTGAAGCTTTCTTT,TRBD1,.,TRBV27,TRBJ1-1,16
CASSSATGRHYGYTF,TGTGCCAGCAGCTCAGCGACAGGACGGCACTATGGCTACACCTTC,.,once,TRBV7-2,TRBJ1-2,15
CASSLRDRGPAGELFF,TGTGCCAGCAGCCTCCGGGACAGGGGGCCGGCCGGGGAGCTGTTTTTT,TRBD1,.,TRBV5-4,TRBJ2-2,16
CASSLGLGGGDTQYF,TGTGCCAGCAGCTTAGGCCTCGGGGGTGGGGATACGCAGTATTTT,.,.,TRBV13,TRBJ2-3,15
CATRRAGGEDTGELFF,TGTGCCACCAGGAGGGCAGGGGGCGAGGACACCGGGGAGCTGTTTTTT,TRBD1,.,TRBV24-1,TRBJ2-2,16
CASSSTGSAEAFF,TGTGCCAGCAGCTCGACAGGGTCCGCTGAAGCTTTCTTT,TRBD1,.,TRBV11-3,TRBJ1-1,13
CASGPRGRTTEAFF,TGTGCCAGCGGACCAAGGGGCCGGACCACTGAAGCTTTCTTT,.,.,TRBV28,TRBJ1-1,14